These 18 T cell receptor beta chains were sequenced from one sample in a study of regulatory T cells in long-lasting Graves disease. Sample time point: persistent/refractory GD, antithyroid drugs over 5 years with positive TRAb. The authors made the TCR library using RNA they extracted from PBMCs. CDR3 regions were amplified by Arm-PCR using iRepertoire HTBI primers to build TCR beta libraries. A single record per CDR3 protein comes from TCRdb applying MiXCR to the multiplex PCR reads. The table records a few hundred thousand distinct CDR3 sequences, roughly a quarter of them present only once. The sample here was peripheral blood mononuclear cells (PBMCs), taken when the disease was refractory, from a patient treated with antithyroid drugs. Receptors originate from a female donor with Graves disease.

This sequence joins TRBV5-6 and TRBJ2-7, with 7 nucleotides matching TRBD2. Germline-derived CDR1 and CDR2 are SGHDT and YYEEEE. V shed 0 bases and J 3 bases; nucleotides not matched to a gene: 9. The CDR3 sequence is 16 residues long. The CDR3 reads CASSLVRTRQYYEQYF. The CDR3 DNA is TGTGCCAGCAGCTTGGTCCGGACTAGACAATACTACGAGCAGTACTTC.

This chain links TRBV15 with TRBJ1-2; D is perhaps TRBD1 (5 bases). Trimming cost V 3 bases and J 0 bases, with 17 bases left between them. There are 17 residues in the CDR3. The V gene's germline CDR1 is LNHNV and CDR2 YYDKDF (reference sequence). CDR3 sequence (DNA): TGTGCCACCAGCAGCCCCGGGTGGCAGGGAGCTAACTATGGCTACACCTTC. Amino acid sequence: CATSSPGWQGANYGYTF. The full variable domain, its missing parts supplied by reference TRBV15 and TRBJ1-2, is DAMVIQNPRYQVTQFGKPVTLSCSQTLNHNVMYWYQQKSSQAPKLLFHYYDKDFNNEADTPDNFQSRRPNTSFCFLDIRSPGLGDTAMYLCATSSPGWQGANYGYTFGSGTRLTVV.

The gene calls are TRBV6-1 and TRBJ2-1, with TRBD1 identical over 8 bases. J gave up 6 bases and V 3 bases, and 4 bases lay outside the gene matches. The CDR3 has 14 residues. From germline, CDR1 is MNHNS and CDR2 SASEGT. The CDR3 sequence is CASSDRGPFNEQFF. The CDR3 bases are TGTGCCAGCAGTGACAGGGGGCCTTTCAATGAGCAGTTCTTC.

This clonotype was counted a few times. The CDR3 coding sequence is TGCGCCAGCAGCCGCCTCCCACTTGGGAACTACGAGCAGTACTTC. Protein product: CASSRLPLGNYEQYF. The chain joins TRBV4-1 to TRBJ2-7; D unclear. Looked up from germline, CDR1 is MGHRA and CDR2 is YSYEKL. V shed 4 bases and J shed 3 bases, with 16 bases lying between them. The CDR3 covers 15 residues.

In this sample, this clonotype turned up a few times. The rearrangement joins TRBV7-2 to TRBJ1-2; the match to TRBD1 covers 7 bases. CDR1 SGHTA and CDR2 FQGNSA come from the germline V gene. The CDR3 runs 14 residues. V lost 3 bases, J lost 4 bases, and 5 bases stayed unmatched. Written as DNA, the CDR3 is TGTGCCAGCAGCTTGATACAGGGGTCCTATGGCTACACCTTC. It yields the protein CASSLIQGSYGYTF.

This clonotype has a count of ten or more. The V call is TRBV27, the J call TRBJ1-6; D uncertain. This CDR3 has 14 residues. The germline V and J ends were trimmed by 3 bases and 11 bases, with 14 bases remaining between them. Germline CDR1 is MNHEY and CDR2 is SMNVEV (reference sequence). The DNA for the CDR3 is TGTGCCAGCAGTTTTCCCGGGGATAGGACACCCCTCCACTTT. Protein product: CASSFPGDRTPLHF.

This clonotype was seen repeatedly, ten times or more. The chain combines TRBV2 with TRBJ2-7, with D perhaps matching TRBD1 or TRBD2 (5 bases each). CDR3 length: 13 amino acids. Trimming stripped 5 bases from V and 7 bases from J, with 15 bases between. Germline values: CDR1 SNHLY, CDR2 FYNNEI. The CDR3 region is CASSPLRGKEQYF. The CDR3 nucleotides are TGTGCCAGCAGTCCCCTGAGGGGAAAAGAGCAGTACTTC.

This clonotype was observed many times. The chain is built from TRBV20-1 and TRBJ1-2, with unresolved D. CDR1 and CDR2 (germline): DFQATT, SNEGSKA (reference sequence). Trimming shortened V by 5 bases and J by 6 bases, and 7 bases separated the two germline ends. The CDR3 is made up of 10 amino acids. The CDR3 protein is CSAAADGYTF. CDR3 coding DNA: TGCAGTGCTGCAGCCGATGGCTACACCTTC.

V gene TRBV7-9 combines with J gene TRBJ1-1, with D possibly TRBD1 on 6 matching bases. From germline, CDR1 is SEHNR and CDR2 FQNEAQ (reference sequence). This CDR3 comprises 18 residues. V dropped 8 bases and J dropped 1 base, with 26 bases sitting between them. The CDR3 DNA sequence: TGTGCCAGCGCAGAGGGGGGGAAAAGGGGTGTACAGAACACTGAAGCTTTCTTT. It specifies CASAEGGKRGVQNTEAFF.

This clonotype has a handful of counts. The V call is TRBV10-3, the J call TRBJ1-1; D gene uncertain. V lost 0 bases to trimming and J lost 8 bases, with 13 bases between them. This CDR3 contains 14 residues. CDR1 is ENHRY and CDR2 is SYGVKD in the germline V gene. The CDR3 here is CAISESTPPREAFF. Here the CDR3 DNA reads TGTGCCATCAGTGAGTCGACTCCTCCGAGGGAAGCTTTCTTT.

This clonotype occurred many times. The chain has TRBV24-1 and TRBJ2-5; 9 bases are a match to TRBD2. J gave up 1 base and V 3 bases, and 5 bases lay outside the gene matches. Germline loops: CDR1 KGHDR, CDR2 SFDVKD. The CDR3 is 16 residues long. This CDR3 is CATSDRSGGLQETQYF. The CDR3 DNA follows: TGTGCCACCAGTGATCGGAGCGGGGGGCTCCAAGAGACCCAGTACTTC.

This clonotype was seen a handful of times. The genes are TRBV7-2 and TRBJ2-7; TRBD2 is a possible D gene (5 bases). With 3 bases removed from V and 5 bases from J, the gap between germline ends came to 8 bases. This CDR3 spans 12 amino acids. Germline V gives CDR1 SGHTA, CDR2 FQGNSA. The CDR3: CASSFGRDEQYF. Written as DNA, the CDR3 is TGTGCCAGCAGCTTTGGGCGGGACGAGCAGTACTTC.

J is TRBJ2-5 and V is TRBV5-1; no firm D call. This CDR3 comprises 14 residues. V lost 3 bases, J lost 4 bases, and 13 bases lay in between. In germline, CDR1 is SGHRS, CDR2 YFSETQ. CDR3 nucleotides: TGCGCCAGCAGCTCCCGGTCCGATGGAGAGACCCAGTACTTC. This gives the protein CASSSRSDGETQYF. Filled out from reference TRBV5-1 and TRBJ2-5, the complete variable domain reads KAGVTQTPRYLIKTRGQQVTLSCSPISGHRSVSWYQQTPGQGLQFLFEYFSETQRNKGNFPGRFSGRQFSNSRSEMNVSTLELGDSALYLCASSSRSDGETQYFGPGTRLLVL.

The sample holds many counts of this clonotype. The chain joins TRBV2 to TRBJ2-2; TRBD2 agrees at 11 bases. Germline V gene sequence: CDR1 SNHLY, CDR2 FYNNEI. V was clipped by 7 bases and J by 6 bases; unmatched bases: 7. The CDR3 is 15 amino acids. The CDR3 is CASTLLAGDSGELFF. Written as DNA, the CDR3 is TGTGCCAGCACCCTACTAGCGGGAGACTCCGGGGAGCTGTTTTTT.

Ten or more counts support this clonotype. This sequence joins TRBV3-1 and TRBJ1-1; D not resolved. Germline loops: CDR1 LGHDT, CDR2 YNNKEL (reference sequence). Deletions cut 4 bases from V and 1 base from J, with 7 bases between. The CDR3 has 13 amino acids. In nucleotides, the CDR3 is TGTGCCAGCAGCCGGCGACAGAACACTGAAGCTTTCTTT. Translating it yields CASSRRQNTEAFF.

The rearrangement joins TRBV7-2 to TRBJ2-7; weak D call: TRBD2 (6 bases). This CDR3 is built from 16 residues. CDR1 and CDR2 from the germline V gene are SGHTA and FQGNSA. The V gene lost 4 bases and the J gene lost 4 bases, with 20 bases spanning the gap. CDR3 sequence: CASSSAGSPQKYEQYF. Written as DNA, the CDR3 is TGTGCCAGCAGCTCCGCCGGGAGTCCCCAGAAATACGAGCAGTACTTC.

Worth noting for this clonotype: The junction and the germline gene differ at one end; a read error may be behind it. The chain couples TRBV2 to TRBJ2-5, with 8 bases that match TRBD2. The CDR3 consists of 13 residues. The V gene's germline CDR1 is SNHLY and CDR2 FYNNEI. The CDR3 bases are TGTGCCAGCAGACTTCCAGCGGGAGAGGCCCAGTACTTC. This sequence encodes CASRLPAGEAQYF.

In regard to this clonotype: The germline gene is not matched at one end of the junction; a read error may be the cause. V is TRBV30 and J is TRBJ2-2; possibly TRBD1 for D (6 bases). Germline V CDR1 and CDR2: GTSNPN, SVGIG (reference sequence). The CDR3 is made up of 12 amino acids. DNA of the CDR3: TGCGCCAGCAGCGTCAGGGGCGGGGAGCTGTTTTTT. It is translated as CASSVRGGELFF.